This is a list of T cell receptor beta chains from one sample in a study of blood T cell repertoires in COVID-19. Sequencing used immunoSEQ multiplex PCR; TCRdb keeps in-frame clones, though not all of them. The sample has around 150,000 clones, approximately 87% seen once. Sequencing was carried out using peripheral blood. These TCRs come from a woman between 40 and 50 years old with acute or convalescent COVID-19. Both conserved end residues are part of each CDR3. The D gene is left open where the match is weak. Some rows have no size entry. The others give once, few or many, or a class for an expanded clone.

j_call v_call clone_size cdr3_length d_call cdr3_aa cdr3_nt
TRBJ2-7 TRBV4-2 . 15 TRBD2 CASSQFATSPYEQYF TGTGCCAGCAGCCAATTCGCGACTAGCCCCTACGAGCAGTACTTC
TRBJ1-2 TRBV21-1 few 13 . CASSKARGYGYTF TGTGCCAGCAGCAAGGCGCGGGGTTATGGCTACACCTTC
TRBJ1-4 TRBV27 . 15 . CASSVGQGSGEKLFF TGTGCCAGCAGTGTTGGCCAGGGATCGGGTGAAAAACTGTTTTTT
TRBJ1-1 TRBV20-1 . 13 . CSASSGKNTEAFF TGCAGTGCTAGTTCAGGGAAGAACACTGAAGCTTTCTTT
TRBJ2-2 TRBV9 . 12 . CASSPNAGELFF TGTGCCAGCAGTCCTAATGCCGGGGAGCTGTTTTTT
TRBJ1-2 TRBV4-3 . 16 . CASSQDIPVYNYGYTF TGCGCCAGCAGCCAAGATATCCCGGTTTATAACTATGGCTACACCTTC
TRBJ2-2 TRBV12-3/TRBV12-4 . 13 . CASSPGGSGELFF TGTGCCAGCAGTCCCGGGGGATCGGGGGAGCTGTTTTTT
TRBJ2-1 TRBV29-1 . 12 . CSVTGLGNEQFF TGCAGCGTTACAGGGCTGGGCAATGAGCAGTTCTTC
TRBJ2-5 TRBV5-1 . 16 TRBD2 CASSSSRLAGDETQYF TGCGCCAGCAGCTCTTCACGACTAGCGGGAGATGAGACCCAGTACTTC
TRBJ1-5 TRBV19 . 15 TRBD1 CASRSTGWGNQPQHF TGTGCCAGTAGGTCGACAGGGTGGGGGAATCAGCCCCAGCATTTT
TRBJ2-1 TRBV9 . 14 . CASSPFQLFNEQFF TGTGCCAGCAGCCCATTCCAACTCTTCAATGAGCAGTTCTTC
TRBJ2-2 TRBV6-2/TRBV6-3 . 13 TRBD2 CASTPGGVRELFF TGTGCCAGCACCCCCGGGGGGGTGCGGGAGCTGTTTTTT
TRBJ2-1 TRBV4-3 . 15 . CASSQDRVSYNEQFF TGCGCCAGCAGCCAAGACAGGGTCTCCTACAATGAGCAGTTCTTC
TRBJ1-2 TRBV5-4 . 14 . CASRFLEEDYGYTF TGTGCCAGCAGGTTTCTAGAGGAAGATTATGGCTACACCTTC
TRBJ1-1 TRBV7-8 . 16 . CASSLLHIASNTEAFF TGTGCCAGCAGCCTCCTTCATATTGCGTCGAACACTGAAGCTTTCTTT
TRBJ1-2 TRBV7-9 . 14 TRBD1 CASSPGQGDYGYTF TGTGCCAGCAGCCCCGGACAGGGAGACTATGGCTACACCTTC
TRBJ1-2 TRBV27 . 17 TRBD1 CASSSTPDRVTNYGYTF TGTGCCAGCAGTTCCACCCCCGACAGGGTGACTAACTATGGCTACACCTTC
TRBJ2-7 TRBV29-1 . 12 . CSVGMNTYEQYF TGCAGCGTCGGGATGAATACCTACGAGCAGTACTTC